This T cell receptor beta chain stems from a study of regulatory T cells in long-lasting Graves disease (dated by TCRdb to the early 2020s). Study-wide context: Antithyroid drugs had been taken for less than 3 months by newly diagnosed Graves' disease patients. The study took place in China and was registered as a clinical trial. Persistent Graves' disease patients were compared with newly diagnosed Graves' disease patients by peripheral blood TCR sequencing and RNA sequencing. A total of some 35 samples underwent TCR sequencing, from roughly 13 patients with persistent Graves' disease and 20 or so patients with newly diagnosed Graves' disease.

Looking up the germline V gene (reference sequence) yields CDR1 GTSNPN and CDR2 SVGIG. V drops 3 bases and J drops 0 bases, leaving 9 bases in between. From the cysteine through the phenylalanine, the CDR3 covers 13 amino acids. Of the read, only the CDR3 DNA is kept; its 39 bases are in frame from base 1. Worth noting for this clonotype: There is no known antigen for this receptor. Nothing much larger sits one base from this clone, and base qualities are not available.

General findings and caveats noted by the study authors: Persistent disease showed preferential use of TRBV28, TRBJ1-2 and TRBJ2-5, whereas newly diagnosed disease favored TRBV20-1 and TRBJ2-1. Because the primary lesion, thyroid tissue, could not be accessed, the study looked at peripheral blood alone. Sequencing and analysis were restricted to the TCR beta chain. The authors noted that the small sample size was a limitation that may lower accuracy. A larger number of public clonotypes was shared among persistent patients (approximately 2,600) than among newly diagnosed patients (over 850). Compared with newly diagnosed patients, patients with persistent Graves' disease had lower TCR Shannon entropy and fewer highly expanded clones, which suggests clonal expansion.

The meaning of the sample's time point label: newly diagnosed GD, antithyroid drugs for less than 3 months. RNA was extracted from PBMCs in TRIzol for both TCR sequencing and RNA sequencing. Graves' disease was diagnosed according to American Thyroid Association guidelines. Recruitment of patients was carried out at an endocrinology department in Xi'an, China. Each patient gave around 9.2 milliliters of peripheral blood, collected in an EDTA anticoagulant tube. Ficoll Paque Plus density gradient separation was used to isolate PBMCs, and no further T cell sorting was performed. An Agilent 2100 Bioanalyzer and agarose gel were used to assess RNA quality, and a NanoDrop 2000 was used to measure RNA concentration. Receptor libraries were prepared by multiplex PCR. Sequenced using an Illumina HiSeq 4000. To build TCR beta libraries, CDR3 regions were amplified by Arm-PCR using iRepertoire HTBI primers. Before sequencing, the PCR products underwent gel purification. As for how the authors treated the data: Across samples, 60 to 75 TRBV and roughly 13 TRBJ segments were identified and used for gene usage analysis of CDR3 amino acid clonotypes. COPE and FqMerger were used to merge filtered high-quality paired reads into contigs. Contigs were aligned with BLAST to IMGT TRBV, TRBD and TRBJ reference genes, and CDR3 was defined per IMGT. Any clonotype with a frequency above 0.1% was counted as a highly expanded clone. Shannon entropy was used to measure repertoire diversity, and the Gini coefficient was used to measure V-J evenness. A clonotype was considered public if more than one individual shared it. Through fastp at Q25 and MiXCR, TCRdb rebuilt clones from the public reads, retaining in-frame beta chains. Each entry is one CDR3 protein sequence, shown with its most common DNA and genes. The authors' filters were not applied to this entry. The sample table records hundreds of thousands of distinct CDR3 sequences; under 20% of these occur just once. In total, the top ten clones hold about 17% of the sample.

In addition, the sample was reused for a study of T cells in Graves' hyperthyroidism and ophthalmopathy. The second study reports: Graves' hyperthyroidism was defined as stable when no progression to ophthalmopathy occurred over 18 months of follow-up. The hyperthyroidism patients were between 18 and 65 years old and newly diagnosed, with a disease duration of less than 2 months. The study excluded patients with uncontrolled infections, other autoimmune diseases, pregnancy or lactation. Diagnoses relied on clinical symptoms, serum thyroxine and TRAb, thyroid ultrasound and orbital computed tomography. A first-round RT-PCR of the TCR CDR3 used the HTBI primer set with the Qiagen OneStep RT-PCR kit. Most expanded thyroid clonotypes (frequency above 0.001) were also found in blood, which suggests that blood repertoires may mirror thyroid immune responses. A model built on a 13 V-J signature distinguished ophthalmopathy from stable hyperthyroidism, reaching about 89% sensitivity and about 81% specificity in cross-validation and 80%/75% in testing. In validation, progression to ophthalmopathy was predicted by the model with 65% to 71% sensitivity and 72% to 80% specificity, a median of about 6 months before onset. To identify distinguishing TCR V-J signatures, a discovery cohort of around 100 patients was used, comprising 40 to 45 with Graves' ophthalmopathy and around 60 with stable Graves' hyperthyroidism. Whether ophthalmopathy could be predicted prospectively was tested in an independent validation cohort made up of approximately 19 hyperthyroidism patients plus 17 patients who later progressed to ophthalmopathy. The roughly 91 discovery patients were randomly divided into training and test sets at a 7:3 ratio. In several Graves' hyperthyroidism patients, the study also compared T-cell repertoires from thyroid tissue with T-cell repertoires from blood. After blood sampling, hyperthyroidism patients were treated with methimazole at a starting dose of 30 mg daily, and ophthalmopathy patients were treated with high-dose intravenous methylprednisolone. Libraries were constructed in a second round of multiplex PCR, after which size selection and purification were carried out. Sequencing of the libraries was done on an Illumina HiSeq2000 using paired-end 100 bp reads. Raw data were processed with SOAPnuke, discarding reads with adapters, uncalled bases, mean Phred below 15, or no exact constant-primer or identifier match. High-quality paired reads were merged with COPE v1.2.5, and unique nucleotide sequences were defined as clonotypes. MiTCR v1.1 was used to align clonotypes to the IMGT TRBV, TRBD and TRBJ reference segments. The analysis included only V-J combinations with a frequency above 0.0001, which together covered 99% to 99.2% of the repertoires. A TCS score was defined as the ratio between F50 (clonal expansion) and ExV (chaos), using BLOSUM62-based TCRdist between CDR3 peptides within each V-J. Welch's t-statistics and random forest reduced approximately 520 V-J features to roughly 13, which were used in a naive Bayes classifier (R e1071). No statistical method was used to set the sample size in advance, and investigators knew the group allocation. According to the paper, TCR Vbeta CDR3 sequencing was carried out on 135 peripheral blood samples, which came from some 41 ophthalmopathy, some 73 hyperthyroidism and some 17 progressor patients.

This clonotype was obtained from a young woman with Graves disease. Donor details come from another sample of the same person, matched by shared clones. The source was peripheral blood mononuclear cells (PBMCs), collected at new diagnosis, from a patient treated with antithyroid drugs. The chain uses TRBV30 and TRBJ2-7; the D region possibly corresponds to TRBD2 (5 bases align). The nucleotide sequence is given as TGTGCCTGGAGCTGGGAGCGCTCCTACGAGCAGTACTTC. It codes for CAWSWERSYEQYF.